This T cell receptor (beta chain) was captured by sequencing in a study of OX40 agonist ivuxolimab in advanced cancers. Peripheral blood came from all dose cohorts at three timepoints. Profiling relied on immunoSEQ multiplex PCR, and the TCRdb table lists in-frame clones only, not all of them. Here the sample spans approximately 90,000 clones, around 90% being singletons. The germline CDR1 and CDR2 sequences are SGHDT and YYEEEE. The ends were cut back, 5 bases at V and 0 bases at J, with 12 bases in the middle. The CDR3 is 14 residues long. Study-wide findings and caveats: Dose levels from 0.1 to 3.0 mg/kg saw CD4+ and CD8+ blood T cells expand clonally by week 6.

Turning to this clone: Its antigen is as yet unknown.

Source: CD4+ or CD8+ T cells sorted from blood, taken in a trial of the OX40 agonist ivuxolimab. This sequence was found in an adult with an advanced solid tumor such as melanoma, head and neck, liver or kidney cancer. The rearrangement links TRBV5-6 to TRBJ2-7; TRBD1 might be the D (6 bases). DNA for the CDR3: TGTGCCAGCAGTGGACAGTCCTACTCCTACGAGCAGTACTTC. It specifies CASSGQSYSYEQYF.